The clone carrying this T cell receptor (beta chain) was counted between two and nine times. TCRdb called the RT-PCR reads again in MiXCR, with one record for every CDR3 protein. The sample lists about 160,000 distinct CDR3 sequences, approximately 37% occurring once. The data stem from a study of patients and donors after allogeneic stem cell transplantation. CDR3 length: 13 amino acids. CDR1 is SGHAT and CDR2 is FQNNGV in the germline V gene. V lost 6 bases, J lost 8 bases, and 13 bases lay in between. The sequenced sample consisted of blood, either unsorted or a sorted T cell fraction (not recorded which). This sequence joins TRBV11-2 and TRBJ1-4; D is undetermined. The clonotype was recovered from a human donor who was either an allogeneic HSCT recipient or a stem cell or donor lymphocyte infusion donor (not recorded which). It is not recorded whose cells these are; they may come from a transplant donor. CDR3 in amino acids: CASRSVRLEKLFF. The CDR3 DNA sequence: TGTGCCAGCAGATCGGTCAGGCTAGAAAAACTGTTTTTT.